A single sample gave rise to the 27 T cell receptor beta chains below, sequenced in a study of blood T cell repertoires in COVID-19. Using immunoSEQ multiplex PCR, the repertoire was profiled, and TCRdb retains in-frame clones only, with some absent. The sample carries about 34,000 clones, more than 60% recorded once. The sequenced sample consisted of peripheral blood. The receptors derive from a man at least 80 years old with active or convalescent COVID-19.

This clone was detected only once. CDR3 coding DNA: TGTGCCAGCAGGGGACAGGGGGCGGAGACCCAGTACTTC. Its protein is CASRGQGAETQYF. The chain employs TRBV2 and TRBJ2-5, with TRBD1 matching 12 bases. CDR1 is SNHLY, CDR2 FYNNEI, per germline. J lost 5 bases, V lost 6 bases, and 1 base had no gene match. CDR3 length: 13 residues.

The chain couples TRBV28 to TRBJ1-1; 8 bases are a match to TRBD1. Germline loops: CDR1 MDHEN, CDR2 SYDVKM. J was trimmed by 3 bases and V by 7 bases; bases with no gene match: 10. The CDR3 is 15 residues long. The CDR3 DNA is TGTGCCAGCACGAGACAGGGGAGGATTGACACTGAAGCTTTCTTT. Its translation: CASTRQGRIDTEAFF.

The J gene is TRBJ1-4, the V gene TRBV6-6; no firm D call. Germline assignment: CDR1 MNHNY and CDR2 SVGAGI (reference sequence). This CDR3 is built from 12 residues. V lost 2 bases and J lost 10, with 8 bases in between. This CDR3 reads CASSYREGKLFF. The CDR3 DNA sequence: TGTGCCAGCAGTTACAGGGAGGGAAAACTGTTTTTT.

In this sample, this clone turned up a few times. V and J are TRBV5-1 and TRBJ2-5; D is possibly TRBD2 (6 bases). V was cut by 6 bases and J by 0 bases, with 12 bases left in between. The CDR3 covers 14 residues. CDR1 and CDR2 from the germline V gene are SGHRS and YFSETQ. The CDR3 spells CASTGGDDQETQYF. The CDR3 DNA follows: TGCGCCAGCACCGGGGGAGACGACCAAGAGACCCAGTACTTC.

This clone was counted once. J is TRBJ2-7 and V is TRBV29-1, with 8 bases fitting TRBD1. This CDR3 region has 13 residues. CDR1 and CDR2 (germline): SQVTM, ANQGSEA. V trimming: 6 bases; J trimming: 7 bases; junction bases outside the gene matches: 11. This CDR3 reads CSVPGTGASEQYF. The CDR3 region has the DNA TGCAGCGTCCCCGGGACAGGAGCCTCGGAGCAGTACTTC.

Written as DNA, the CDR3 is TGTGCCTGCGACCGACAGGGACGCGAAAAACTGTTTTTT. Translating gives CACDRQGREKLFF. The V gene is TRBV30, the J gene TRBJ1-4; 7 bases agree with TRBD1. In germline, CDR1 is GTSNPN, CDR2 SVGIG (reference sequence). The CDR3 extends over 13 amino acids. After removal of 6 bases from V and 8 bases from J, the junction contained 9 bases not matched to a gene.

The chain recombines TRBV11-3 with TRBJ2-2; 10 bases are shared with TRBD2. Per the germline V gene, CDR1 is SGHNT and CDR2 is YENEEA. The CDR3 sequence is 17 residues long. Trimming cost V 3 bases and J 6 bases; bases outside gene matches: 10. The CDR3 bases are TGTGCCAGCAGCTTTAAACCGTCTAGCGGGAGTTCCGGGGAGCTGTTTTTT. This codes for CASSFKPSSGSSGELFF.

This sequence joins TRBV19 and TRBJ2-3; 11 nucleotides agree with TRBD2. The germline CDR1 and CDR2 sequences are LNHDA and SQIVND (reference sequence). Trimming removed 3 bases from V and 6 bases from J; junction bases left unmatched: 11. The CDR3 runs to 17 residues. The CDR3 region has the DNA TGTGCCAGTAGTATTTCCCTGACTAGCGGGAATTCGGATACGCAGTATTTT. Encoded protein: CASSISLTSGNSDTQYF.

This clone came up once. The J gene is TRBJ2-5, the V gene TRBV25-1; 11 nucleotides agree with TRBD2. The germline gives CDR1 MGHDK, CDR2 SYGVNS. With 8 bases clipped from V and 1 base from J, the junction kept 6 bases outside the gene matches. The CDR3 contains 15 residues. The CDR3: CASSGLAEIQETQYF. CDR3 DNA: TGTGCCAGCTCGGGACTAGCGGAGATCCAAGAGACCCAGTACTTC.

The chain carries TRBV28 and TRBJ2-3, with 13 positions matching TRBD2. Germline V gene sequence: CDR1 MDHEN, CDR2 SYDVKM. The junction had 12 bases not matched to a gene; V was cut back by 5 bases and J by 1 base. The CDR3 has 19 residues. CDR3 coding DNA: TGTGCCAGCAGTCCAGACGGACTAGCGGGAGTTAGCGGCACAGATACGCAGTATTTT. Translation: CASSPDGLAGVSGTDTQYF.

The chain couples TRBV10-1 to TRBJ1-3, with a tentative D call TRBD1 (5 bases). This CDR3 is 13 amino acids long. CDR1 WNHNN and CDR2 SYGVQD come from the germline V gene (reference sequence). Between the trimmed V and J ends, which lost 8 bases and 2 bases, there was a span of 10 bases. The CDR3 reads CASQQVTGNTIYF. DNA of the CDR3: TGCGCCAGCCAACAGGTTACTGGAAACACCATATATTTT.

The rearrangement joins TRBV7-2 to TRBJ1-5, with D perhaps TRBD1 (5 bases). The CDR3 runs to 15 residues. Per germline, CDR1 SGHTA and CDR2 FQGNSA. With 1 base removed from V and 1 base from J, the gap between germline ends came to 8 bases. For the CDR3, the DNA is TGTGCCAGCAGCTTAGTGGGACTCAGCAATCAGCCCCAGCATTTT. This codes for CASSLVGLSNQPQHF.

This chain links TRBV10-3 with TRBJ2-1; 11 nucleotides match TRBD2. Germline-derived CDR1 and CDR2 are ENHRY and SYGVKD. The CDR3 spans 15 residues. After removal of 4 bases from V and 3 bases from J, the junction contained 2 bases not matched to a gene. This CDR3 reads CAISGGLAGYNEQFF. CDR3 coding DNA: TGTGCCATCAGTGGTGGACTAGCGGGCTACAATGAGCAGTTCTTC.

This clone was seen once. The CDR3 here is CSASSSGRHISYNEQFF. The CDR3 nucleotides read TGCAGTGCTAGTAGTAGCGGGAGGCATATCTCCTACAATGAGCAGTTCTTC. The genes are TRBV20-1 and TRBJ2-1; 10 bases are a match to TRBD2. The CDR3 has 17 amino acids. The germline V gene has CDR1 DFQATT and CDR2 SNEGSKA (reference sequence). The trim removed 3 bases at V and 0 bases at J, leaving 8 bases unmatched.

The genes are TRBV29-1 and TRBJ2-3; 7 bases are shared with TRBD1. The V gene end was trimmed by 0 bases and the J gene end by 7 bases; junction bases not matched to a gene: 10. CDR3 length equals 15 residues. CDR1 is SQVTM, CDR2 ANQGSEA, per germline. This CDR3 reads CSVEDLQGPGNTQYF. CDR3 DNA sequence: TGCAGCGTTGAAGACCTACAGGGGCCGGGGAATACGCAGTATTTT.

This rearrangement joins TRBV6-5 to TRBJ1-1; D is unresolved. Germline lookup yields CDR1 MNHEY and CDR2 SVGAGI. With 6 bases removed from V and 1 base from J, the gap between germline ends came to 6 bases. This CDR3 has 12 amino acids. CDR3 in amino acids: CASRRQNTEAFF. Here the CDR3 DNA reads TGTGCCAGCAGGAGACAGAACACTGAAGCTTTCTTT.

This chain joins TRBV6-6 and TRBJ1-5, with D perhaps matching TRBD1 (5 bases). The germline gives CDR1 MNHNY, CDR2 SVGAGI (reference sequence). The CDR3 is 14 residues long. Trimming shortened V by 4 bases and J by 3 bases, and 10 bases separated the two germline ends. In DNA, the CDR3 is TGTGCCAGCAGTTTCTTGGACAACAATCAGCCCCAGCATTTT. Its translation: CASSFLDNNQPQHF.

V gene TRBV20-1 combines with J gene TRBJ2-3; 8 bases line up with TRBD1. After removal of 5 bases from V and 5 bases from J, the junction contained 0 bases not matched to a gene. The CDR3 covers 11 residues. Germline V CDR1 and CDR2: DFQATT, SNEGSKA (reference sequence). The CDR3 reads CSADRGDTQYF. The CDR3 nucleotides read TGCAGTGCTGACAGGGGAGATACGCAGTATTTT.

This chain uses TRBV5-6 with TRBJ2-2; 15 nucleotides match TRBD2. There are 18 residues in the CDR3. Germline V CDR1 and CDR2: SGHDT, YYEEEE. Trimming removed 3 bases from V and 5 bases from J; junction bases left unmatched: 8. CDR3 coding DNA: TGTGCCAGCAGCTCAAAAAGGACTAGCGGGAGGGAAACCGGGGAGCTGTTTTTT. It specifies CASSSKRTSGRETGELFF.

The V gene is TRBV19, the J gene TRBJ2-3; weak D call: TRBD2 (5 bases). The V gene's germline CDR1 is LNHDA and CDR2 SQIVND (reference sequence). The germline V and J ends were trimmed by 7 bases and 10 bases, with 24 bases remaining between them. The CDR3 totals 15 residues. CDR3 amino acids: CASTNRWETYQPQYF. As DNA, the CDR3 is TGTGCCAGTACCAATCGGTGGGAGACATATCAACCGCAGTATTTT.

CDR3: CASSFRIFLGGNQPQHF. DNA of the CDR3: TGTGCCAGCAGTTTTCGTATCTTTCTGGGGGGGAATCAGCCCCAGCATTTT. This sequence joins TRBV28 and TRBJ1-5, with D possibly TRBD1 on 5 matching bases. CDR3 length equals 17 residues. Germline CDR1 is MDHEN and CDR2 is SYDVKM. Deletions cut 3 bases from V and 4 bases from J, with 19 bases between.

The chain links TRBV4-2 to TRBJ2-1; 7 nucleotides agree with TRBD2. The V gene end was trimmed by 3 bases and the J gene end by 7 bases; junction bases not matched to a gene: 9. The germline V gene encodes CDR1 LGHNA and CDR2 YNFKEQ. This CDR3 spans 15 amino acids. This CDR3 is CASSHQESGGNEQFF. The CDR3 nucleotides are TGTGCCAGCAGCCATCAAGAATCGGGGGGAAATGAGCAGTTCTTC.

Here the CDR3 reads CASSLGQYYEQYF. The DNA of the CDR3 is TGTGCCAGCAGTTTAGGGCAATACTACGAGCAGTACTTC. The chain recombines TRBV28 with TRBJ2-7, with no clear D. Germline values: CDR1 MDHEN, CDR2 SYDVKM. The CDR3 runs to 13 residues. V was cut by 2 bases and J by 3 bases, with 8 bases left in between.

V gene TRBV7-2 combines with J gene TRBJ2-2, with D unclear. The CDR3 has 14 residues. Germline V CDR1 and CDR2: SGHTA, FQGNSA. V was shortened by 2 bases and J by 4 bases, with 8 bases between the two germline ends. CDR3 DNA: TGTGCCAGCAGCTTAAGTTCAGTCACCGGGGAGCTGTTTTTT. Protein: CASSLSSVTGELFF. Combining the CDR3 with reference TRBV7-2 and TRBJ2-2 gives the whole variable domain GAGVSQSPSNKVTEKGKDVELRCDPISGHTALYWYRQSLGQGLEFLIYFQGNSAPDKSGLPSDRFSAERTGGSVSTLTIQRTQQEDSAVYLCASSLSSVTGELFFGEGSRLTVL.

The chain has TRBV29-1 and TRBJ2-5; D may be TRBD2 (6 bases). The CDR3 is 14 amino acids. In germline, CDR1 is SQVTM, CDR2 ANQGSEA. Trimming took 4 bases from V and 0 from J, leaving 12 bases between them. The CDR3 here is CSVGVSGYQETQYF. The CDR3 DNA is TGCAGCGTTGGAGTCAGCGGGTACCAAGAGACCCAGTACTTC.

This clone was seen only a few times. This CDR3 is CASSEARLQGQGEAFF. The CDR3 coding sequence is TGTGCCAGCAGTGAAGCGAGGTTACAGGGACAAGGTGAAGCTTTCTTT. The chain recombines TRBV2 with TRBJ1-1, with a tentative D call TRBD1 (6 bases). CDR1 is SNHLY and CDR2 is FYNNEI in the germline V gene. The CDR3 extends over 16 amino acids. V lost 0 bases to trimming and J lost 7 bases, with 18 bases between them.

The J gene is TRBJ1-2, the V gene TRBV7-2; a weak D match, TRBD1 (6 bases). V lost 5 bases and J 0 bases, leaving 16 bases between the germline ends. Germline V CDR1 and CDR2: SGHTA, FQGNSA. CDR3 length: 16 amino acids. The CDR3 coding sequence is TGTGCCAGCAGCAAGGAGGCGACAGGATCTAACTATGGCTACACCTTC. Protein: CASSKEATGSNYGYTF.